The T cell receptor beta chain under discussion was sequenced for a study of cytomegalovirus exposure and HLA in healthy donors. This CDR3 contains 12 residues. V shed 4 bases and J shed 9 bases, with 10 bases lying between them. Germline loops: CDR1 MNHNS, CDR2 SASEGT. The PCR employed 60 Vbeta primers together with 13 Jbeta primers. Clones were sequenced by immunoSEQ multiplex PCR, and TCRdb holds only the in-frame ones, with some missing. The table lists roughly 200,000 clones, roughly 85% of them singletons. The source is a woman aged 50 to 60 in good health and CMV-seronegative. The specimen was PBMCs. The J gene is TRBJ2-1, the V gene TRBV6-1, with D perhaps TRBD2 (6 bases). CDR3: CASSGSGAEQFF. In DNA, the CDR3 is TGTGCCAGCAGTGGGTCGGGAGCTGAGCAGTTCTTC.